The clone carrying this T cell receptor (beta chain) came up many times. Its target is unknown. TCRdb re-derived calls from the multiplex PCR reads in MiXCR, one entry per CDR3 protein. The sample records about 140,000 distinct CDR3 sequences, under 25% being singletons. The sample comes from a study of breast tumors, draining lymph nodes, adjacent tissues. Overall study findings and caveats: Compared with lymph nodes, tumors were less diverse; compared with nontumor tissue, more.

Samples came from axillary lymph nodes draining the breast cancer. The material sequenced was axillary lymph node tissue. This receptor was taken from a female donor with breast cancer. Some clones in this sample may be carry-over from other donors' samples.

This CDR3 reads CASSEARTAGNTIYF. The CDR3 DNA reads as TGTGCCAGCAGTGAAGCGAGGACTGCCGGAAACACCATATATTTT. V gene TRBV6-1 combines with J gene TRBJ1-3; D unresolved. Trimming removed 0 bases at V and 4 bases at J, with 10 bases between. The CDR3 consists of 15 residues. Germline lookup yields CDR1 MNHNS and CDR2 SASEGT.